What follows are 23 T cell receptor beta chains derived from one specimen sequenced in a study of T cells in Graves' hyperthyroidism and ophthalmopathy. RNA transcripts served as the template for amplifying TCR beta CDR3 regions. TCR CDR3 regions were first amplified by RT-PCR with HTBI primers. TCRdb reprocessed the multiplex PCR reads via MiXCR and lists one record per CDR3 protein. This sample yields 90,000 to 120,000 distinct CDR3 sequences, of which more than 15% are seen a single time; 35% to 50% belongs to the top ten. Sequencing input: blood. Every receptor here comes from a woman in her fifties or sixties with Graves' hyperthyroidism.

This clonotype was detected many times. The chain employs TRBV6-1 and TRBJ1-2, with D possibly being TRBD1 (6 bases). Deletions cut 3 bases from V and 7 bases from J, with 12 bases between. This CDR3 has 13 amino acids. CDR1 and CDR2 (germline): MNHNS, SASEGT. The CDR3 region has the DNA TGTGCCAGCAGTGAGCAAGGGGGTAGTGGCTACACCTTC. Protein product: CASSEQGGSGYTF.

This clonotype was recorded many times. The rearrangement links TRBV19 to TRBJ1-2; the D gene is possibly TRBD1 (6 bases). CDR3 length: 13 amino acids. Trimming left V 5 bases short and J 2 bases short, with 9 bases between. CDR1 is LNHDA, CDR2 SQIVND, per germline (reference sequence). The CDR3 region has the DNA TGTGCCAGTAGTCAGGGGCACAACTATGGCTACACCTTC. Encoded protein: CASSQGHNYGYTF.

This clonotype was counted ten times or more. The V and J genes are TRBV5-5 and TRBJ2-2; D uncertain. V lost 4 bases and J lost 6, with 19 bases in between. This CDR3 is 16 amino acids long. Germline V lookup: CDR1 SGHKS, CDR2 YYEKEE (reference sequence). The DNA for the CDR3 is TGTGCCAGCAGCGTGGAGACCGTCCCACGGCCCGGGGAGCTGTTTTTT. Residues: CASSVETVPRPGELFF.

This clonotype occurred once. The chain carries TRBV12-3 or TRBV12-4 and TRBJ2-1, with a possible D match to TRBD1 (6 bases). V lost 10 bases to trimming and J lost 6 bases, with 19 bases between them. The CDR3 is 14 residues long. This chain's CDR3 is CAIKTGRASNEQFF. The CDR3 bases are TGTGCCATCAAGACAGGTCGGGCTAGCAATGAGCAGTTCTTC.

This clonotype was seen many times. This rearrangement joins TRBV15 to TRBJ1-1; D gene ambiguous. Looked up from germline, CDR1 is LNHNV and CDR2 is YYDKDF (reference sequence). The CDR3 is 17 residues long. V dropped 0 bases and J dropped 0 bases, with 14 bases sitting between them. Written as DNA, the CDR3 is TGTGCCACCAGCAGAGATCAGGCTGGAAGTATGAACACTGAAGCTTTCTTT. It specifies CATSRDQAGSMNTEAFF.

The table lists this clonotype with many counts. The chain combines TRBV5-1 with TRBJ1-3; D unclear. The V and J ends lost 4 bases and 0 bases respectively, with 11 bases between them. The CDR3 covers 15 residues. Per the germline V gene, CDR1 is SGHRS and CDR2 is YFSETQ. The CDR3 DNA is TGCGCCAGCAGCCCAGAACTTAACTCTGGAAACACCATATATTTT. The encoded protein is CASSPELNSGNTIYF.

The chain links TRBV13 to TRBJ2-1, with 7 bases that match TRBD1. This CDR3 has 14 residues. V shed 5 bases and J 5 bases; nucleotides not matched to a gene: 6. Germline values: CDR1 PRHDT, CDR2 FYEKMQ (reference sequence). For the CDR3, the DNA is TGTGCCAGCAGCGGAACCGGGACAGACAATGAGCAGTTCTTC. Residues: CASSGTGTDNEQFF.

The chain joins TRBV28 to TRBJ2-6, with a possible D match to TRBD1 (5 bases). V was shortened by 1 base and J by 0 bases, with 19 bases between the two germline ends. Germline CDR1 is MDHEN and CDR2 is SYDVKM. The length of the CDR3 is 20 residues. CDR3 in DNA: TGTGCCAGCAGTTTATTCATCGTCCTCAACAGGTCCTCTGGGGCCAACGTCCTGACTTTC. It is translated as CASSLFIVLNRSSGANVLTF.

This clonotype was seen at least ten times. The V gene is TRBV28, the J gene TRBJ1-2; D may be TRBD1 (5 bases). This CDR3 has 14 amino acids. Germline loops: CDR1 MDHEN, CDR2 SYDVKM. The V gene lost 7 bases and the J gene lost 8 bases, with 20 bases spanning the gap. CDR3 nucleotide sequence: TGTGCCAGCAAAACGACAGTGGGTATGTTCGGCTACACCTTC. Translating gives CASKTTVGMFGYTF.

V and J are TRBV28 and TRBJ1-1, with 7 bases identical to TRBD1. Trimming at V came to 4 bases and at J to 1 base, leaving 6 bases not matched to a gene. Germline V gene lookup returns CDR1 MDHEN and CDR2 SYDVKM. This CDR3 has 15 amino acids. This chain's CDR3 is CASSSPGQTNTEAFF. The DNA for the CDR3 is TGTGCCAGCAGTTCCCCGGGACAGACGAACACTGAAGCTTTCTTT.

This clonotype was recorded a few times. The chain recombines TRBV6-1 with TRBJ2-3; D is uncertain. Trimming stripped 0 bases from V and 4 bases from J, with 11 bases between. The CDR3 is made up of 15 amino acids. Germline V gene lookup returns CDR1 MNHNS and CDR2 SASEGT. The CDR3 DNA reads TGTGCCAGCAGTGAAGCGCAGATAGCCGCAGATACGCAGTATTTT. Protein sequence: CASSEAQIAADTQYF.

This clonotype was picked up many times. This chain's CDR3 is CASSNLLAGGWETQYF. CDR3 in DNA: TGTGCCAGCAGTAACCTGCTAGCGGGAGGGTGGGAGACCCAGTACTTC. The chain is built from TRBV27 and TRBJ2-5; 12 nucleotides match TRBD2. V shed 5 bases, J shed 5 bases, and the junction held 9 bases outside the gene matches. Germline CDR1 MNHEY, CDR2 SMNVEV (reference sequence). The CDR3 contains 16 residues.

The genes are TRBV28 and TRBJ1-2; 7 nucleotides agree with TRBD1. Germline CDR1 MDHEN, CDR2 SYDVKM. The trim removed 6 bases at V and 0 bases at J, leaving 10 bases unmatched. The CDR3 covers 16 residues. CDR3 loop: CASSQDGTASNYGYTF. The CDR3 bases are TGTGCCAGCAGCCAGGACGGGACAGCATCTAACTATGGCTACACCTTC.

This clonotype was seen repeatedly, ten times or more. This chain links TRBV12-3 or TRBV12-4 with TRBJ1-5; the D gene is possibly TRBD1 (5 bases). CDR3 length: 14 residues. The V and J ends lost 1 base and 2 bases respectively, with 6 bases between them. The chain's CDR3 is CASSLGRGNQPQHF. In DNA form, the CDR3 reads TGTGCCAGCAGTTTAGGCAGGGGCAATCAGCCCCAGCATTTT.

V is TRBV4-2 and J is TRBJ2-1; 11 bases align to TRBD2. Germline values: CDR1 LGHNA, CDR2 YNFKEQ. The trim removed 0 bases at V and 6 bases at J, leaving 7 bases unmatched. The CDR3 is made up of 17 amino acids. The CDR3 region has the DNA TGTGCCAGCAGCCAAGATCTGACACTAGCGGGGGCCAATGAGCAGTTCTTC. Residues: CASSQDLTLAGANEQFF.

The V call is TRBV7-2, the J call TRBJ2-3, with TRBD2 matching over 10 bases. There are 15 residues in the CDR3. V lost 5 bases, J lost 2 bases, and 4 bases stayed unmatched. CDR1 is SGHTA, CDR2 FQGNSA, per germline. The CDR3 nucleotides read TGTGCCAGCAGCGTTAGCGGGAGGCCCACAGATACGCAGTATTTT. Amino acid sequence: CASSVSGRPTDTQYF.

The rearrangement uses TRBV25-1 and TRBJ1-5; D call uncertain. Germline loops: CDR1 MGHDK, CDR2 SYGVNS. V lost 3 bases, J lost 1 base, and 4 bases lay in between. CDR3 length: 13 amino acids. The CDR3 sequence: CASSDHSNQPQHF. The CDR3 nucleotides read TGTGCCAGCAGTGATCACAGCAATCAGCCCCAGCATTTT.

Many counts were recorded for this clonotype. This chain links TRBV6-2 or TRBV6-3 with TRBJ2-2; possibly TRBD1 for D (6 bases). Germline assignment: CDR1 MNHEY and CDR2 SVGEGT. The V end lost 8 bases, the J end lost 7 bases, and 11 bases lay between the germline ends. There are 12 residues in the CDR3. This CDR3 reads CASHPTGGELFF. CDR3 sequence (DNA): TGTGCCAGCCACCCGACAGGCGGGGAGCTGTTTTTT.

This clonotype was observed a handful of times. V is TRBV20-1 and J is TRBJ1-2, with 9 bases lining up with TRBD1. The CDR3 runs 14 residues. Germline values: CDR1 DFQATT, CDR2 SNEGSKA (reference sequence). V was pared by 3 bases and J by 6 bases, with 8 bases of the junction left unmatched. The CDR3 loop reads CSASPGTGKDGYTF. The CDR3 coding sequence is TGCAGTGCTAGCCCCGGGACAGGGAAGGATGGCTACACCTTC.

This clonotype was detected ten times or more. The chain links TRBV5-1 to TRBJ2-2; D is undetermined. CDR3 length equals 12 residues. Germline V gene sequence: CDR1 SGHRS, CDR2 YFSETQ. Trimming left V 2 bases short and J 9 bases short, with 8 bases between. In DNA, the CDR3 is TGCGCCAGCAGCTTTCCGGAAAGGGAGCTGTTTTTT. It translates to CASSFPERELFF.

This clonotype was picked up many times. V usage is TRBV2 and J usage is TRBJ1-1, with D hard to call. The CDR3 is made up of 12 amino acids. Trimming removed 8 bases at V and 4 bases at J, with 11 bases between. Germline CDR1 reads SNHLY; CDR2 reads FYNNEI. Here the CDR3 DNA reads TGTGCCAGCGATAGAGAGGCCACTGAAGCTTTCTTT. Its protein is CASDREATEAFF.

Turning to this clonotype: A much larger clone differs from this one at a single base, so this may be a read error. The chain employs TRBV3-1 and TRBJ2-1; D unresolved. The germline gives CDR1 LGHDT, CDR2 YNNKEL (reference sequence). The CDR3 runs to 13 residues. In DNA form, the CDR3 reads TGTGCCTGCAGCCAGGTCCAGTACAATGAGCAGTTCTTC. Translated: CACSQVQYNEQFF.

This clonotype has a handful of counts. The rearrangement uses TRBV27 and TRBJ2-7; D is possibly TRBD1 (5 bases). The CDR3 is 15 residues long. Between the trimmed V and J ends, which lost 3 bases and 4 bases, there was a span of 16 bases. Germline assignment: CDR1 MNHEY and CDR2 SMNVEV (reference sequence). CDR3 nucleotide sequence: TGTGCCAGCAGTTTGGCAGGGCAAGGGATTTACGAGCAGTACGTC. It encodes CASSLAGQGIYEQYV.